The clone carrying this TCR beta chain has just a few counts. Its antigen is currently unknown. Clones were read by immunoSEQ multiplex PCR, and TCRdb kept only the in-frame ones, dropping some. The profile shows some 120,000 clones, around 85% of them singletons. Germline trimming cut 5 bases from V and 2 bases from J; bases unmatched to any gene: 5. CDR3 size: 15 residues. Germline lookup yields CDR1 SEHNR and CDR2 FQNEAQ (reference sequence). The sample belongs to a study of T cell responses to AZD1222 COVID-19 vaccine. Overall study findings and caveats: White British people made up most donors, females outnumbered males, and clonal diversity was possibly underestimated. CD4 TCRs linked to vaccination spanned spike, dominating at 160-218 and 743-854. Only after the peak T cell response were repertoires sampled.

The rearrangement uses TRBV7-9 and TRBJ1-3; 8 bases align to TRBD1. The TCR comes from an adult in good health. Sequenced material: peripheral blood, taken on day 0 of MenACWY control vaccination. The CDR3 loop is CASSHRGKAGNTIYF. CDR3 in DNA: TGTGCCAGCAGCCACAGGGGGAAGGCTGGAAACACCATATATTTT.